Below are 19 T cell receptor beta chains sequenced from a single sample in a study of CD8+ T cells in alopecia areata. TCR sequencing used cDNA made by reverse transcription of extracted RNA. Sequenced by immunoSEQ multiplex PCR; TCRdb stores in-frame clones only, minus some. The sample consists of hundreds of thousands of clones, 67% of them appearing once. The sequences come from CD4+ T cells sorted from blood, collected at week 0. These receptors all stem from a human donor with alopecia areata.

This sequence joins TRBV7-2 and TRBJ2-7; TRBD2 might be the D (5 bases). Germline values: CDR1 SGHTA, CDR2 FQGNSA. Trimming left V 5 bases short and J 6 bases short, with 14 bases between. The CDR3 length is 13 residues. CDR3 protein: CASSPRGRSEQYF. In nucleotides, the CDR3 is TGTGCCAGCAGCCCTCGGGGTCGGAGCGAGCAGTACTTC.

For the CDR3, the DNA is TGTGCCACCAGCAGAGGCAGACAGGCGCCGGATACGCAGTATTTT. The encoded protein is CATSRGRQAPDTQYF. The chain uses TRBV15 and TRBJ2-3; possible D gene TRBD1, 6 bases. Germline V gives CDR1 LNHNV, CDR2 YYDKDF (reference sequence). The CDR3 totals 15 residues. Trimming took 1 base from V and 6 from J, leaving 14 bases between them.

The V and J genes are TRBV5-1 and TRBJ1-6; D may be TRBD1 (5 bases). Germline V gene data show CDR1 as SGHRS and CDR2 as YFSETQ. The V end was cut by 0 bases, the J end by 14 bases, with 9 bases between. This CDR3 is 12 amino acids long. CDR3 loop: CASSLAGETLHF. CDR3 nucleotide sequence: TGCGCCAGCAGCTTGGCGGGGGAGACCCTCCACTTT. Together with reference TRBV5-1 and TRBJ1-6, the CDR3 gives the full variable domain: KAGVTQTPRYLIKTRGQQVTLSCSPISGHRSVSWYQQTPGQGLQFLFEYFSETQRNKGNFPGRFSGRQFSNSRSEMNVSTLELGDSALYLCASSLAGETLHFGNGTRLTVT.

The chain is built from TRBV29-1 and TRBJ1-1; a weak D match, TRBD1 (5 bases). Trimming took off 7 bases at V and 2 bases at J, with 20 bases between the two ends. The CDR3 sequence is 15 residues long. Germline lookup yields CDR1 SQVTM and CDR2 ANQGSEA. CDR3 residues: CSAGGELVENTEAFF. The DNA of the CDR3 is TGCAGCGCGGGAGGGGAGTTAGTTGAAAACACTGAAGCTTTCTTT.

The V call is TRBV29-1, the J call TRBJ2-7, with TRBD1 matching over 7 bases. The V segment lost 5 bases and the J segment 3 bases; nucleotides outside the gene matches: 4. CDR1 and CDR2 (germline): SQVTM, ANQGSEA. This CDR3 region has 12 residues. For the CDR3, the DNA is TGCAGCGTTTGGGACAGAAACTACGAGCAGTACTTC. Amino acids: CSVWDRNYEQYF.

About this clone itself: In the same sample, other DNA sequences code for this CDR3. This chain links TRBV29-1 with TRBJ2-3; 7 bases fit TRBD2. Losses at the gene ends were 4 bases for V and 0 bases for J; bases not matched to a gene: 1. The CDR3 has 13 residues. Germline V lookup: CDR1 SQVTM, CDR2 ANQGSEA. The CDR3 DNA reads TGCAGCGTTGTGGGGGGGAGCACAGATACGCAGTATTTT. Its translation is CSVVGGSTDTQYF.

The rearrangement links TRBV27 to TRBJ1-2; D possibly corresponds to TRBD1 (6 bases). V shed 2 bases and J shed 12 bases, with 25 bases lying between them. The V gene's germline CDR1 is MNHEY and CDR2 SMNVEV (reference sequence). This CDR3 is 16 amino acids long. CDR3 sequence: CASSLRPAGHGSEDTF. CDR3 DNA sequence: TGTGCCAGCAGTTTACGGCCCGCGGGACACGGGAGTGAGGACACCTTC.

The J gene is TRBJ2-3, the V gene TRBV5-1; 8 nucleotides line up with TRBD2. Germline V gives CDR1 SGHRS, CDR2 YFSETQ. This CDR3 region has 16 residues. V was clipped by 2 bases and J by 2 bases; unmatched bases: 7. CDR3 protein: CASSFARLASTDTQYF. CDR3 sequence (DNA): TGCGCCAGCAGCTTCGCGCGACTAGCGTCCACAGATACGCAGTATTTT.

The CDR3 sequence: CASSISRRSYGYTF. The CDR3 bases are TGTGCCAGTAGTATATCTCGCAGGTCCTATGGCTACACCTTC. V gene TRBV19 combines with J gene TRBJ1-2; no definite D call. Germline-derived CDR1 and CDR2 are LNHDA and SQIVND (reference sequence). This CDR3 region has 14 residues. V lost 2 bases and J 4 bases, leaving 11 bases between the germline ends.

About this clone itself: Sequence at one end of the junction differs from germline and may be a read error. The gene calls are TRBV7-7 and TRBJ2-2; D may be TRBD1 (6 bases). Germline V gene lookup returns CDR1 SSHAT and CDR2 FNYEAQ (reference sequence). This CDR3 region has 14 residues. The CDR3 DNA sequence: TGTGCTAGCAGCTTTGGGACACCGACCGGGGAGCTGTTTTTT. It specifies CASSFGTPTGELFF.

CDR3 residues: CASSAGQTIQETQYF. CDR3 sequence (DNA): TGTGCCAGCAGTGCGGGACAGACGATCCAAGAGACCCAGTACTTC. V and J are TRBV2 and TRBJ2-5; TRBD1 aligns across 7 bases. Germline V gene lookup returns CDR1 SNHLY and CDR2 FYNNEI. Germline trimming cut 4 bases from V and 1 base from J; bases unmatched to any gene: 6. The CDR3 extends over 15 amino acids.

The rearrangement links TRBV30 to TRBJ1-2; the match to TRBD1 covers 8 bases. V lost 2 bases, J lost 8 bases, and 7 bases stayed unmatched. Germline CDR1 reads GTSNPN; CDR2 reads SVGIG (reference sequence). The length of the CDR3 is 13 residues. For the CDR3, the DNA is TGTGCCTGGAGTATCCAGGGGGCGGGAGGCTACACCTTC. This encodes CAWSIQGAGGYTF. Full variable domain (outside the CDR3, taken from reference TRBV30 and TRBJ1-2): SQTIHQWPATLVQPVGSPLSLECTVEGTSNPNLYWYRQAAGRGLQLLFYSVGIGQISSEVPQNLSASRPQDRQFILSSKKLLLSDSGFYLCAWSIQGAGGYTFGSGTRLTVV.

The chain is built from TRBV5-1 and TRBJ1-1; 8 bases match TRBD1. J lost 4 bases, V lost 4 bases, and 3 bases had no gene match. Germline CDR1 and CDR2: SGHRS and YFSETQ. The CDR3 has 13 residues. The CDR3 sequence: CASSGTGGTEAFF. In nucleotides, the CDR3 is TGCGCCAGCAGCGGTACAGGGGGCACTGAAGCTTTCTTT.

The chain combines TRBV30 with TRBJ2-7; 10 nucleotides match TRBD1. Germline lookup yields CDR1 GTSNPN and CDR2 SVGIG (reference sequence). V lost 0 bases to trimming and J lost 6 bases; unmatched junction nucleotides: 2. The CDR3 is made up of 13 amino acids. CDR3 sequence (DNA): TGTGCCTGGAGTGTACGGACAGGGGGCGAGCAGTACTTC. Translated: CAWSVRTGGEQYF.

DNA of the CDR3: TGTGCCAGCAGCTTAGATTCTCACTCCTACGAGCAGTACTTC. Protein sequence: CASSLDSHSYEQYF. The rearrangement uses TRBV11-2 and TRBJ2-7; D not certain. V gave up 0 bases and J gave up 0 bases, with 6 bases separating them. The CDR3 length is 14 residues. The germline CDR1 and CDR2 sequences are SGHAT and FQNNGV.

V usage is TRBV6-6 and J usage is TRBJ2-4; TRBD1 might be the D (5 bases). Trimming pared 0 bases from V and 0 bases from J, leaving 6 bases between. Germline CDR1 is MNHNY and CDR2 is SVGAGI (reference sequence). The CDR3 consists of 15 residues. CDR3 amino acids: CASSYSQGAKNIQYF. As DNA, the CDR3 is TGTGCCAGCAGTTACTCGCAGGGAGCCAAAAACATTCAGTACTTC.

Here the CDR3 reads CASSPGTLQETQYF. The CDR3 DNA reads as TGCGCCAGCAGCCCCGGGACCCTACAAGAGACCCAGTACTTC. The chain couples TRBV5-1 to TRBJ2-5; D assignment may be TRBD1 or TRBD2 (5 bases each). Germline V gene sequence: CDR1 SGHRS, CDR2 YFSETQ. V was clipped by 4 bases and J by 2 bases, with 12 bases between them. This CDR3 contains 14 residues.

In its sample, this clone was seen once. The chain has TRBV5-4 and TRBJ1-1; D remains unclear. CDR1 SGHNT and CDR2 YYREEE come from the germline V gene (reference sequence). The CDR3 sequence is 13 residues long. Trimming shortened V by 5 bases and J by 2 bases, and 10 bases separated the two germline ends. The CDR3 DNA reads as TGTGCCAGCAGGATTAGGGATAACACTGAAGCTTTCTTT. Its translation is CASRIRDNTEAFF.

Only one count was recorded for this clone. The CDR3 coding sequence is TGTGCCAGCACCCTCGAGCGGGGAGAGACCCAGTACTTC. Encoded protein: CASTLERGETQYF. The chain joins TRBV2 to TRBJ2-5, with 7 bases aligning to TRBD2. V shed 7 bases and J 4 bases; nucleotides not matched to a gene: 6. Per germline, CDR1 SNHLY and CDR2 FYNNEI. CDR3 length: 13 residues.